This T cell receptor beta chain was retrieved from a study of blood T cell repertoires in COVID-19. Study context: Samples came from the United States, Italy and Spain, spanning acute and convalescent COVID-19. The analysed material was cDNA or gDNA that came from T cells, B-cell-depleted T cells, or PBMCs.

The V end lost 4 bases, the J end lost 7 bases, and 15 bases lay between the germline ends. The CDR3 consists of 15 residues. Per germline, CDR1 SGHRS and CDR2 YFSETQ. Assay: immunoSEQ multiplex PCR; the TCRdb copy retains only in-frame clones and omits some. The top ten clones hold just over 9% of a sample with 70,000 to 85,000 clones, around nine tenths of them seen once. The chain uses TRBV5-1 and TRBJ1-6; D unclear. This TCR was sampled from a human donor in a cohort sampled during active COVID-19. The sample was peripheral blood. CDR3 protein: CASSLSQNSNSPLHF. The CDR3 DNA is TGCGCCAGCAGCCTCTCACAGAACTCCAATTCACCCCTCCACTTT.